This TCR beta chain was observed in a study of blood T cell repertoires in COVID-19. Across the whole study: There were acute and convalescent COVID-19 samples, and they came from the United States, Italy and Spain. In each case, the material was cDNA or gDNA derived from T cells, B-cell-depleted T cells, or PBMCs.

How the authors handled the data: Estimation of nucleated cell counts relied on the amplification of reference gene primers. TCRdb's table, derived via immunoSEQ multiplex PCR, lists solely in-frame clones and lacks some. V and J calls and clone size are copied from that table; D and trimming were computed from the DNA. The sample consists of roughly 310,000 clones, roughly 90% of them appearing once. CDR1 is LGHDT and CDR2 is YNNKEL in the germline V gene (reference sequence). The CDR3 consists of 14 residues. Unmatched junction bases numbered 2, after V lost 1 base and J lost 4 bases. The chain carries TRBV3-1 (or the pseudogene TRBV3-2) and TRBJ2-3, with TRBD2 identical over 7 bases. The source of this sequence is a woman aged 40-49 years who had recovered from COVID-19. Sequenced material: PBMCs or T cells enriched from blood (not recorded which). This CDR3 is CASSQGGRADTQYF. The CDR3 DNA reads TGTGCCAGCAGCCAAGGGGGGAGGGCAGATACGCAGTATTTT.